A single sample is the source of the 9 T cell receptor beta chains below, sequenced in a study of T cell changes during pregnancy in multiple sclerosis. Profiled with immunoSEQ multiplex PCR; TCRdb holds only in-frame clones, not every one. The profile shows roughly 49,000 clones, 92% of them singletons. The sequencing here drew on peripheral blood, taken after pregnancy. Receptors originate from a female donor with multiple sclerosis, enrolled in a pregnancy study.

For the CDR3, the DNA is TGTGCCAGCAGCTTAGGGCTAGCGGGGTTACCCTACAATGAGCAGTTCTTC. Translating it yields CASSLGLAGLPYNEQFF. V and J are TRBV13 and TRBJ2-1; 9 bases are shared with TRBD2. The CDR3 contains 17 residues. V lost 0 bases and J lost 2; bases outside the gene matches: 5. Germline assignment: CDR1 PRHDT and CDR2 FYEKMQ (reference sequence).

The chain couples TRBV4-3 to TRBJ1-4, with 9 nucleotides matching TRBD1. The CDR3 is made up of 15 amino acids. The junction had 7 bases not matched to a gene; V was cut back by 4 bases and J by 7 bases. Germline values: CDR1 LGHNA, CDR2 YSLEER. The CDR3 coding sequence is TGCGCCAGCAGCCTGGAGAGACAGGGGGTTGAAAAACTGTTTTTT. It translates to CASSLERQGVEKLFF.

V and J are TRBV15 and TRBJ1-4; unclear D gene. CDR3 length: 14 residues. V lost 0 bases and J 0 bases, leaving 2 bases between the germline ends. Germline lookup yields CDR1 LNHNV and CDR2 YYDKDF (reference sequence). The CDR3 nucleotides are TGTGCCACCAGCAGAGATACAACTAATGAAAAACTGTTTTTT. Its translation is CATSRDTTNEKLFF.

The V and J genes are TRBV6-1 and TRBJ2-7, with 7 bases identical to TRBD2. There are 15 residues in the CDR3. J was trimmed by 5 bases and V by 3 bases; bases with no gene match: 10. Per the germline V gene, CDR1 is MNHNS and CDR2 is SASEGT. The CDR3: CASSEILAVHHEQYF. The CDR3 DNA is TGTGCCAGCAGTGAGATTCTAGCGGTTCACCACGAGCAGTACTTC.

This clone was counted ten times or more. The gene calls are TRBV7-2 and TRBJ1-2; D is ambiguous. This CDR3 spans 12 amino acids. Looked up from germline, CDR1 is SGHTA and CDR2 is FQGNSA. The V end was cut by 5 bases, the J end by 3 bases, with 7 bases between. In DNA, the CDR3 is TGTGCCAGCAGCATGAACTACTATGGCTACACCTTC. It encodes CASSMNYYGYTF.

Points on this clone: Compared with germline, one end of the junction differs, possibly owing to a read error. The V and J genes are TRBV7-3 and TRBJ1-1; a weak D match, TRBD1 (6 bases). Looked up from germline, CDR1 is SGHTA and CDR2 is FQGTGA. The length of the CDR3 is 13 residues. Here the CDR3 DNA reads TGTACCAGCAGCTCTATACAGGGAACTGAAGCTTTCTTT. It is translated as CTSSSIQGTEAFF.

About this clone: One end of the junction fails to match germline, which may point to a read error. V usage is TRBV7-2 and J usage is TRBJ2-1; 13 bases match TRBD2. CDR1 is SGHTA, CDR2 FQGNSA, per germline. The CDR3 contains 20 residues. The CDR3 bases are TGTGCCAGCAGTTTAGCCTGGACTAGCGGGGGCCGCCGATCCTACAATGAGCAGTTCTTC. Its translation is CASSLAWTSGGRRSYNEQFF.

The genes are TRBV5-1 and TRBJ2-3, with TRBD1 matching 9 bases. Germline V lookup: CDR1 SGHRS, CDR2 YFSETQ. This CDR3 is 15 amino acids long. With 4 bases clipped from V and 4 bases from J, the junction kept 7 bases outside the gene matches. In DNA, the CDR3 is TGCGCCAGCAGCCGGACGGGACAGGGTGCAGATACGCAGTATTTT. It encodes CASSRTGQGADTQYF. Variable domain in full (rest from reference TRBV5-1 and TRBJ2-3): KAGVTQTPRYLIKTRGQQVTLSCSPISGHRSVSWYQQTPGQGLQFLFEYFSETQRNKGNFPGRFSGRQFSNSRSEMNVSTLELGDSALYLCASSRTGQGADTQYFGPGTRLTVL.

On this clone itself: Mismatch with germline at one junction end may stem from a read error. V usage is TRBV5-4 and J usage is TRBJ1-2; the match to TRBD1 covers 7 bases. This CDR3 contains 13 residues. Germline V gene lookup returns CDR1 SGHNT and CDR2 YYREEE (reference sequence). CDR3: CASTLDRLYGYTF. Written as DNA, the CDR3 is TGTGCCAGCACCTTGGACAGGCTCTATGGCTACACCTTC.